The 16 T cell receptor beta chains given below trace back to one sample, sequenced in a study of blood T cell repertoires in COVID-19. Produced via immunoSEQ multiplex PCR; TCRdb's table is partial and in-frame only. The sample holds hundreds of thousands of clones, around 81% seen once. What was sequenced was peripheral blood. The receptors were gathered from a woman of 80 years or more with COVID-19, enrolled during active disease.

This clone was seen once. CDR3 nucleotide sequence: TGTGCCAGCAGTCCCGGAGTCGATACGCAGTATTTT. Residues: CASSPGVDTQYF. The V and J genes are TRBV6-6 and TRBJ2-3; D is uncertain. CDR1 MNHNY and CDR2 SVGAGI come from the germline V gene (reference sequence). V was shortened by 5 bases and J by 6 bases, with 9 bases between the two germline ends. The CDR3 extends over 12 amino acids.

This clone was seen a few times. The same CDR3 arises from other DNA sequences in this sample as well. The J gene is TRBJ1-6, the V gene TRBV7-2, with D maybe TRBD1 (6 bases). Germline CDR1 and CDR2: SGHTA and FQGNSA. Trimming removed 3 bases from V and 8 bases from J, with 11 bases in between. There are 14 residues in the CDR3. CDR3 protein: CASSFRGGDSPLHF. The CDR3 bases are TGTGCCAGCAGCTTTCGAGGGGGGGATTCACCCCTCCACTTT.

This clone was observed once. CDR3 loop: CASSPSYEQYF. CDR3 sequence (DNA): TGTGCCAGCAGCCCGTCCTACGAGCAGTACTTC. The V and J genes are TRBV7-3 and TRBJ2-7, with D unresolved. The CDR3 has 11 amino acids. V lost 5 bases and J 1 base, leaving 3 bases between the germline ends. Germline CDR1 is SGHTA and CDR2 is FQGTGA.

In its sample, this clone was seen a few times. The CDR3 loop is CAIPLAGGRNTGELFF. In DNA, the CDR3 is TGTGCCATACCGCTAGCGGGAGGGCGGAACACCGGGGAGCTGTTTTTT. The chain links TRBV2 to TRBJ2-2; 12 bases are shared with TRBD2. Germline trimming cut 10 bases from V and 1 base from J; bases unmatched to any gene: 7. The length of the CDR3 is 16 residues. Germline CDR1 reads SNHLY; CDR2 reads FYNNEI.

This clone occurred a few times. This rearrangement joins TRBV19 to TRBJ1-2; 9 bases align to TRBD1. V trimming: 5 bases; J trimming: 4 bases; junction bases outside the gene matches: 11. CDR3 length: 16 amino acids. Germline V gives CDR1 LNHDA, CDR2 SQIVND (reference sequence). The CDR3 DNA is TGTGCCAGTAGTCGAACAACCGGGACAGGGACCTATGGCTACACCTTC. Its translation: CASSRTTGTGTYGYTF.

This chain connects TRBV2 to TRBJ1-2; 8 nucleotides line up with TRBD1. This CDR3 is built from 12 residues. Per germline, CDR1 SNHLY and CDR2 FYNNEI. Germline trimming cut 4 bases from V and 6 bases from J; bases unmatched to any gene: 1. The CDR3 here is CASSGQGNGYTF. Written as DNA, the CDR3 is TGTGCCAGCAGTGGACAGGGGAATGGCTACACCTTC.

The chain joins TRBV19 to TRBJ2-5; maybe TRBD2 (6 bases). This CDR3 is 14 amino acids long. Trimming took 5 bases from V and 1 from J, leaving 11 bases between them. Germline lookup yields CDR1 LNHDA and CDR2 SQIVND (reference sequence). Here the CDR3 reads CASSGGTFQETQYF. The CDR3 DNA reads TGTGCCAGTAGTGGCGGGACTTTCCAAGAGACCCAGTACTTC.

The chain combines TRBV5-4 with TRBJ2-5; maybe TRBD1 (6 bases). The V gene lost 6 bases and the J gene lost 1 base, with 16 bases spanning the gap. Germline assignment: CDR1 SGHNT and CDR2 YYREEE (reference sequence). The CDR3 sequence is 15 residues long. As DNA, the CDR3 is TGTGCCAGCACCTTAACCGGGACAAGCCAAGAGACCCAGTACTTC. Its translation: CASTLTGTSQETQYF.

The genes are TRBV10-3 and TRBJ2-7; 8 bases map to TRBD1. The CDR3 is 12 residues long. Germline V gives CDR1 ENHRY, CDR2 SYGVKD. J lost 5 bases, V lost 8 bases, and 5 bases had no gene match. The CDR3 region is CAIRSGGDEQYF. The CDR3 nucleotides are TGTGCCATCCGCTCAGGGGGCGACGAGCAGTACTTC.

The chain is built from TRBV24-1 and TRBJ1-1, with 7 bases identical to TRBD1. Germline V CDR1 and CDR2: KGHDR, SFDVKD. The V gene end was trimmed by 3 bases and the J gene end by 8 bases; junction bases not matched to a gene: 11. The CDR3 covers 15 residues. The CDR3 spells CATSDIRSGTEEAFF. DNA of the CDR3: TGTGCCACCAGTGATATAAGATCCGGGACAGAGGAAGCTTTCTTT.

V is TRBV6-5 and J is TRBJ2-6; D is undetermined. CDR3 length equals 14 residues. Trimming removed 8 bases at V and 1 base at J, with 9 bases between. The germline V gene has CDR1 MNHEY and CDR2 SVGAGI. This chain's CDR3 is CASRLSSGANVLTF. Here the CDR3 DNA reads TGTGCCAGCCGACTTTCGTCTGGGGCCAACGTCCTGACTTTC.

The chain is built from TRBV28 and TRBJ1-2; no definite D call. The CDR3 is 12 residues long. The V end lost 10 bases, the J end lost 12 bases, and 21 bases lay between the germline ends. Germline CDR1 MDHEN, CDR2 SYDVKM. The CDR3 region is CATLAGARGNTF. The CDR3 nucleotides read TGTGCCACCCTAGCCGGCGCCCGCGGGAACACCTTC.

The chain joins TRBV5-1 to TRBJ1-4, with TRBD1 matching over 8 bases. The CDR3 covers 16 residues. CDR1 and CDR2 (germline): SGHRS, YFSETQ. V was clipped by 1 base and J by 6 bases; unmatched bases: 8. Written as DNA, the CDR3 is TGCGCCAGCAGCTTGCCCTTCGGGACAGGTGATGAAAAACTGTTTTTT. It translates to CASSLPFGTGDEKLFF.

Remarks on this clone: Other DNA sequences in this specimen translate into the identical CDR3. The J gene is TRBJ1-1, the V gene TRBV20-1, with D unclear. Trimming removed 5 bases from V and 2 bases from J, with 6 bases in between. Germline lookup yields CDR1 DFQATT and CDR2 SNEGSKA (reference sequence). This CDR3 has 11 residues. CDR3 loop: CSAEGNTEAFF. CDR3 DNA: TGCAGTGCTGAGGGAAACACTGAAGCTTTCTTT.

V and J are TRBV19 and TRBJ2-3; 7 bases fit TRBD1. There are 13 residues in the CDR3. Germline V lookup: CDR1 LNHDA, CDR2 SQIVND (reference sequence). V lost 6 bases and J lost 4; bases outside the gene matches: 4. CDR3 protein: CASRGQASDTQYF. For the CDR3, the DNA is TGTGCCAGTAGAGGACAGGCGTCAGATACGCAGTATTTT. The variable domain in full, with the rest retrieved from reference TRBV19 and TRBJ2-3, is DGGITQSPKYLFRKEGQNVTLSCEQNLNHDAMYWYRQDPGQGLRLIYYSQIVNDFQKGDIAEGYSVSREKKESFPLTVTSAQKNPTAFYLCASRGQASDTQYFGPGTRLTVL.

This clone was observed a few times. V and J are TRBV3-1 (or the pseudogene TRBV3-2) and TRBJ1-2; D not resolved. Deletions cut 4 bases from V and 2 bases from J, with 8 bases between. CDR1 and CDR2 from the germline V gene are LGHDT and YNNKEL (reference sequence). The CDR3 consists of 13 residues. CDR3 sequence reads: CASSPIENYGYTF. In nucleotides, the CDR3 is TGTGCCAGCAGCCCTATAGAGAACTATGGCTACACCTTC.